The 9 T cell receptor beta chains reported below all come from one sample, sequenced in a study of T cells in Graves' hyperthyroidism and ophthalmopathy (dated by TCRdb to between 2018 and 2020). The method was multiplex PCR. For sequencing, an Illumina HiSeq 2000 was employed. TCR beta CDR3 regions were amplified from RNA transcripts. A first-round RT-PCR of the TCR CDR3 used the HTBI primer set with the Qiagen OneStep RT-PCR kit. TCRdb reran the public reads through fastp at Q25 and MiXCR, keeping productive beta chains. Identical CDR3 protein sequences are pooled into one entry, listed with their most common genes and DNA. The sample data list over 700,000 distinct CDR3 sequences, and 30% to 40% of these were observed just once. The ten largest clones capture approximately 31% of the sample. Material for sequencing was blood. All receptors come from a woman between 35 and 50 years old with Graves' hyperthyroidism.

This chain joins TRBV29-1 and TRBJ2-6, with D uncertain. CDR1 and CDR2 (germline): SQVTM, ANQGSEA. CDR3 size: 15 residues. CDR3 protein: CSAVDILSGANVLTF. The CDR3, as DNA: TGCAGTGCCGTTGACATCCTCTCTGGGGCCAACGTCCTGACTTTC.

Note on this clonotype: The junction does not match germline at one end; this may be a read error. CDR3: CASSLAQGPNTGEAFF. CDR3 DNA sequence: TGTGCTAGCAGCTTAGCGCAGGGTCCGAACACCGGGGAAGCTTTCTTT. The chain is built from TRBV7-7 and TRBJ1-1, with a weak D call TRBD1 (5 bases). In germline, CDR1 is SSHAT, CDR2 FNYEAQ (reference sequence). CDR3 size: 16 residues.

CDR3: CASSEGETNYGYTF. In nucleotides, the CDR3 is TGTGCCAGCAGTGAAGGTGAGACCAACTATGGCTACACCTTC. V gene TRBV7-2 combines with J gene TRBJ1-2; D uncertain. There are 14 residues in the CDR3. Germline assignment: CDR1 SGHTA and CDR2 FQGNSA. Trimming removed 6 bases from V and 2 bases from J, with 13 bases in between.

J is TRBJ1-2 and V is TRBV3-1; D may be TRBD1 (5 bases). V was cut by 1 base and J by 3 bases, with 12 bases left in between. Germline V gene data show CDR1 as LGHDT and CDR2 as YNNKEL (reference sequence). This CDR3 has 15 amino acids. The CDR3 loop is CASSQGRGRDYGYTF. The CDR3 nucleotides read TGTGCCAGCAGCCAAGGCCGGGGACGGGACTATGGCTACACCTTC.

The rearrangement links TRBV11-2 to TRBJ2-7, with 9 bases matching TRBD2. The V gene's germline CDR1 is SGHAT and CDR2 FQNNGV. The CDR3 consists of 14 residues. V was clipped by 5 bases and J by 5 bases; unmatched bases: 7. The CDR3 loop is CASSITGTSNEQYF. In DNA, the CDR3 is TGTGCCAGCAGCATCACCGGGACTAGCAACGAGCAGTACTTC.

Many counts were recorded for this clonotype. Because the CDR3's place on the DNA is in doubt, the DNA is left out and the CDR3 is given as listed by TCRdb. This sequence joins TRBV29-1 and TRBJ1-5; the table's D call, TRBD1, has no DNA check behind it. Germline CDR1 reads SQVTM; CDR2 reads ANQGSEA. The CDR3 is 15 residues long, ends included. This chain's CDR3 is CSVGLGTGGNQPQLF.

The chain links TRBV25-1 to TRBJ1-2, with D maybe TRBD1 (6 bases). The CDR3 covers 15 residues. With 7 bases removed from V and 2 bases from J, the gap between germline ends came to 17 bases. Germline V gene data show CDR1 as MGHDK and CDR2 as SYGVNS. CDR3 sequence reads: CASKPDSQPNYGYTF. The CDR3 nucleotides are TGTGCCAGCAAACCGGACAGCCAGCCAAACTATGGCTACACCTTC.

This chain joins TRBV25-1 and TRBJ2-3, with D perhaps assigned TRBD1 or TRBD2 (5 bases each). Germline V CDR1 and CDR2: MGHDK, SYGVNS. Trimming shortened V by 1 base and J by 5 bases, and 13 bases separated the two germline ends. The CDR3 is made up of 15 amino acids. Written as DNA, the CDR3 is TGTGCCAGCAGTGAATGGGGGATCGGGATAGATACGCAGTATTTT. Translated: CASSEWGIGIDTQYF.

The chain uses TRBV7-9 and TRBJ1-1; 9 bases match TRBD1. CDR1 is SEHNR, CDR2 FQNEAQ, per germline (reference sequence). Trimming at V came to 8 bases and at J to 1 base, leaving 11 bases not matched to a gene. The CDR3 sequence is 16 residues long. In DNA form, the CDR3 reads TGTGCCAGCTCACCCCTCTACAGGGGGCCGAACACTGAAGCTTTCTTT. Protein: CASSPLYRGPNTEAFF.